Below are 12 T cell receptor beta chains sequenced from a single sample in a study of blood T cell repertoires in COVID-19. Repertoires were generated with immunoSEQ multiplex PCR, while TCRdb's copy carries only in-frame clones and drops some. This table has tens of thousands of clones, around four fifths appearing once. Sequences were obtained from peripheral blood. Source of these receptors: a man aged 50-59 years with active COVID-19.

This clone occurred once. V gene TRBV28 combines with J gene TRBJ1-2, with 9 bases matching TRBD1. V trimming: 9 bases; J trimming: 8 bases; junction bases outside the gene matches: 10. CDR3 size: 13 residues. The germline V gene has CDR1 MDHEN and CDR2 SYDVKM. Written as DNA, the CDR3 is TGTGCCAGTAAGAAGGGACAGGGTGACGGCTACACCTTC. Its protein is CASKKGQGDGYTF.

V usage is TRBV3-1 (or the pseudogene TRBV3-2) and J usage is TRBJ2-1; a possible D gene is TRBD1 (6 bases). CDR1 is LGHDT and CDR2 is YNNKEL in the germline V gene (reference sequence). This CDR3 is built from 14 residues. V was shortened by 4 bases and J by 4 bases, with 11 bases between the two germline ends. Here the CDR3 DNA reads TGTGCCAGCAGCCCCAGCACAGGGTACAATGAGCAGTTCTTC. Translated: CASSPSTGYNEQFF.

The V call is TRBV19, the J call TRBJ2-1, with a tentative D call TRBD1 (6 bases). CDR3 length equals 15 residues. Germline V gene lookup returns CDR1 LNHDA and CDR2 SQIVND (reference sequence). The ends were cut back, 5 bases at V and 6 bases at J, with 17 bases in the middle. CDR3 protein: CASSFGAGALNEQFF. The CDR3 region has the DNA TGTGCCAGTAGTTTCGGGGCAGGGGCGCTCAATGAGCAGTTCTTC.

J is TRBJ2-3 and V is TRBV20-1, with 8 positions matching TRBD2. Trimming at V came to 8 bases and at J to 10 bases, leaving 8 bases not matched to a gene. The CDR3 is 11 amino acids. In germline, CDR1 is DFQATT, CDR2 SNEGSKA (reference sequence). CDR3 bases: TGCAGTCTGATTGCGGGGGGCTCGCAGTATTTT. Its protein is CSLIAGGSQYF.

This rearrangement joins TRBV5-8 to TRBJ2-5; D possibly corresponds to TRBD1 (6 bases). V was cut by 4 bases and J by 9 bases, with 16 bases left in between. The CDR3 extends over 13 amino acids. CDR1 and CDR2 from the germline V gene are SGHTS and YDEGEE. This CDR3 is CASSPVGAGAQYF. CDR3 sequence (DNA): TGTGCCAGCAGCCCTGTGGGGGCCGGGGCCCAGTACTTC.

The rearrangement uses TRBV5-6 and TRBJ2-3; D gene ambiguous. Germline V gives CDR1 SGHDT, CDR2 YYEEEE. The CDR3 totals 13 residues. V lost 2 bases and J 1 base, leaving 5 bases between the germline ends. The CDR3 protein is CASSFTGTDTQYF. CDR3 sequence (DNA): TGTGCCAGCAGCTTTACGGGCACAGATACGCAGTATTTT.

The chain uses TRBV18 and TRBJ2-6; the D gene is possibly TRBD2 (5 bases). The V gene's germline CDR1 is KGHSH and CDR2 LQKENI. CDR3 size: 15 residues. The V and J ends lost 3 bases and 2 bases respectively, with 8 bases between them. The CDR3 bases are TGTGCCAGCTCACCCGGACTCACTGGGGCCAACGTCCTGACTTTC. This sequence encodes CASSPGLTGANVLTF.

V is TRBV6-2 or TRBV6-3 and J is TRBJ2-5; 9 bases agree with TRBD2. Germline-derived CDR1 and CDR2 are MNHEY and SVGEGT. The CDR3 extends over 15 amino acids. Trimming cost V 2 bases and J 4 bases; bases outside gene matches: 5. Here the CDR3 reads CASSYPAGGLETQYF. The CDR3 DNA follows: TGTGCCAGCAGTTACCCAGCGGGGGGCCTAGAGACCCAGTACTTC.

The V and J genes are TRBV6-5 and TRBJ2-3; TRBD1 might be the D (6 bases). The CDR3 covers 15 residues. Germline CDR1 MNHEY, CDR2 SVGAGI. V lost 6 bases, J lost 0 bases, and 13 bases lay in between. In DNA form, the CDR3 reads TGTGCCAGCAGCCCCGGACAGTTTAGCACAGATACGCAGTATTTT. Translated, it gives CASSPGQFSTDTQYF.

The V call is TRBV29-1, the J call TRBJ2-2; 7 positions agree with TRBD1. Germline values: CDR1 SQVTM, CDR2 ANQGSEA. This CDR3 contains 16 residues. The junction had 4 bases not matched to a gene; V was cut back by 0 bases and J by 0 bases. CDR3 amino acids: CSVEEGGGSNTGELFF. In DNA form, the CDR3 reads TGCAGCGTTGAAGAAGGGGGCGGATCGAACACCGGGGAGCTGTTTTTT.

V usage is TRBV10-1 and J usage is TRBJ1-1; the match to TRBD1 covers 7 bases. Germline trimming cut 6 bases from V and 4 bases from J; bases unmatched to any gene: 5. The CDR3 loop spans 13 amino acids. Germline V CDR1 and CDR2: WNHNN, SYGVQD (reference sequence). This CDR3 is CASRDSGGTEAFF. For the CDR3, the DNA is TGCGCCAGCAGGGACTCAGGGGGCACTGAAGCTTTCTTT.

This chain links TRBV19 with TRBJ2-1, with 9 bases lining up with TRBD2. Germline loops: CDR1 LNHDA, CDR2 SQIVND (reference sequence). CDR3 length: 18 residues. V gave up 4 bases and J gave up 5 bases; unmatched junction bases: 15. CDR3 in amino acids: CASSTSFTASGANNEQFF. The CDR3, as DNA: TGTGCCAGTAGTACCAGTTTCACGGCTAGCGGGGCTAACAATGAGCAGTTCTTC.